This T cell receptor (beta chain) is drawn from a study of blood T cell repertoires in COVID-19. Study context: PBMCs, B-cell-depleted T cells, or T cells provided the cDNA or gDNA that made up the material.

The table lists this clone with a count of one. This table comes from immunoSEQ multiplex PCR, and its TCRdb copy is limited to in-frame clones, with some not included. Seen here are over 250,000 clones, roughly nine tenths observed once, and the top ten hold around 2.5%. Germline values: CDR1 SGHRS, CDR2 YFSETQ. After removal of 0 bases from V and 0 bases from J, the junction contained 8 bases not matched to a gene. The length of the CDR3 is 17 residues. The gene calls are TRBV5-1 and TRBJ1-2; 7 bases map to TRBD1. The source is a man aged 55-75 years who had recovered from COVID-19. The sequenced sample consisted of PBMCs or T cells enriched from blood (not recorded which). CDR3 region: CASSLEFFQGANYGYTF. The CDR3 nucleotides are TGCGCCAGCAGCTTGGAGTTCTTTCAGGGGGCTAACTATGGCTACACCTTC.